The clone carrying this T cell receptor (beta chain) has at least ten counts. A single record per CDR3 protein comes from TCRdb applying MiXCR to the 5' RACE reads. This sample has around 40,000 distinct CDR3 sequences, with roughly 5.7% found just once. The sample is drawn from a study of early T cells in non-severe SARS-CoV-2 infection. The sequence derives from an adult who was a healthcare worker with PCR-confirmed SARS-CoV-2 infection or an uninfected control (not recorded which). The source material was whole blood.

CDR3 loop: CASSLDLLPAQSTDTQYF. In nucleotides, the CDR3 is TGTGCCAGCAGCTTAGACCTCCTCCCTGCTCAAAGCACAGATACGCAGTATTTT. This chain connects TRBV7-9 to TRBJ2-3; no definite D call. Trimming removed 1 base at V and 0 bases at J, with 17 bases between. Germline V gene data show CDR1 as SEHNR and CDR2 as FQNEAQ (reference sequence). The CDR3 extends over 18 amino acids.